This entry lists 19 T cell receptor beta chains sequenced from one sample in a study of blood T cells in healthy people across ages. Next came a second PCR, run for about 7 to 12 cycles, which used a sample-barcoded 5' primer along with a J-beta primer mix. MiXCR was run by TCRdb on the 5' RACE reads, yielding one entry per CDR3 protein. The sample has about 1.6 million distinct CDR3 sequences, 30% to 35% seen once. Sequenced sample: blood. These receptors were obtained from a woman aged 30 to 39 in good health.

The table lists this clonotype with a few counts. CDR3: CASSLNGEQFF. CDR3 nucleotide sequence: TGTGCCAGCAGCTTGAACGGTGAGCAGTTCTTC. V is TRBV5-6 and J is TRBJ2-1; D gene ambiguous. Per germline, CDR1 SGHDT and CDR2 YYEEEE. This CDR3 has 11 amino acids. Trimming cost V 1 base and J 9 bases, with 5 bases left between them. The whole variable domain, remainder taken from reference TRBV5-6 and TRBJ2-1, is DAGVTQSPTHLIKTRGQQVTLRCSPKSGHDTVSWYQQALGQGPQFIFQYYEEEERQRGNFPDRFSGHQFPNYSSELNVNALLLGDSALYLCASSLNGEQFFGPGTRLTVL.

V and J are TRBV10-3 and TRBJ2-5; perhaps D is TRBD1 or TRBD2 (5 bases each). V was shortened by 10 bases and J by 6 bases, with 18 bases between the two germline ends. CDR1 is ENHRY and CDR2 is SYGVKD in the germline V gene. The CDR3 length is 13 residues. CDR3 loop: CASSLGTLKTQYF. CDR3 sequence (DNA): TGTGCCAGCAGCTTGGGGACGCTGAAGACCCAGTACTTC.

Comment on this clonotype: The junction does not match germline at one end; this may be a read error. The chain joins TRBV5-5 to TRBJ2-1; 14 bases are a match to TRBD2. CDR3 length: 18 residues. Germline V gives CDR1 SGHKS, CDR2 YYEKEE (reference sequence). CDR3 residues: CASSTGLAGGFSYNERFF. CDR3 DNA: TGTGCCAGCAGCACTGGACTAGCGGGGGGCTTCTCCTACAATGAGCGGTTCTTC.

This clonotype was counted at least ten times. This chain joins TRBV4-2 and TRBJ2-7, with D unclear. The CDR3 runs to 12 residues. Per the germline V gene, CDR1 is LGHNA and CDR2 is YNFKEQ. V was clipped by 0 bases and J by 3 bases, with 3 bases between them. The CDR3 coding sequence is TGTGCCAGCAGCCAAGACTACTACGAGCAGTACTTC. This sequence encodes CASSQDYYEQYF.

This clonotype is a singleton in its sample. The chain uses TRBV20-1 and TRBJ2-2; 13 nucleotides match TRBD2. Unmatched junction bases numbered 12, after V lost 4 bases and J lost 7 bases. CDR1 and CDR2 (germline): DFQATT, SNEGSKA (reference sequence). This CDR3 is built from 17 residues. For the CDR3, the DNA is TGCAGTGCTATTCCCGGGACTAGCGGGATCGTCGGCGGGGAGCTGTTTTTT. Protein: CSAIPGTSGIVGGELFF.

A few counts support this clonotype. The chain joins TRBV3-1 to TRBJ2-3; TRBD2 matches 12 bases. The trim removed 1 base at V and 0 bases at J, leaving 8 bases unmatched. Germline assignment: CDR1 LGHDT and CDR2 YNNKEL (reference sequence). This CDR3 spans 19 amino acids. For the CDR3, the DNA is TGTGCCAGCAGCCAAGGACTAGCGGGAGTCGCATCTAGCACAGATACGCAGTATTTT. Translating gives CASSQGLAGVASSTDTQYF.

This clonotype was recorded a few times. This chain links TRBV10-3 with TRBJ2-7; 12 nucleotides align to TRBD1. This CDR3 has 15 amino acids. In germline, CDR1 is ENHRY, CDR2 SYGVKD. With V trimmed by 6 bases and J by 4 bases, 7 bases remained unmatched. Here the CDR3 DNA reads TGTGCCATCAGGCCCGGGGACAGGGGGCCGTACGAGCAGTACTTC. This encodes CAIRPGDRGPYEQYF.

The chain is built from TRBV6-6 and TRBJ2-3, with D hard to call. The CDR3 sequence is 16 residues long. CDR1 and CDR2 from the germline V gene are MNHNY and SVGAGI (reference sequence). V lost 8 bases and J lost 4, with 22 bases in between. CDR3 region: CASGSDSELVPDTQYF. In nucleotides, the CDR3 is TGTGCCAGCGGTTCCGACTCCGAGTTAGTCCCAGATACGCAGTATTTT.

Points on this clonotype: The junction departs from the called germline gene at one end, perhaps through a read error. The V gene is TRBV4-1, the J gene TRBJ1-1; D is undetermined. Germline V gives CDR1 MGHRA, CDR2 YSYEKL. CDR3 size: 15 residues. The CDR3 DNA sequence: TGCGCCGGCAGCCAAGGAGAATTAGCGAACACTGAAGCTTTCTTT. This codes for CAGSQGELANTEAFF.

This clonotype occurred a few times. The V and J genes are TRBV7-2 and TRBJ2-5; a weak D match, TRBD2 (5 bases). The J call may be in error: the DNA end matches TRBJ2-7 better. The CDR3 consists of 11 residues. The germline CDR1 and CDR2 sequences are SGHTA and FQGNSA. CDR3 coding DNA: TGTGCCAGCAGCTTCCTAGCCGAGCAGTACTTC. The encoded protein is CASSFLAEQYF.

This clonotype showed up just a few times. The genes are TRBV6-1 and TRBJ1-5, with D tentatively TRBD1 (5 bases). The CDR3 runs to 14 residues. Germline V gene data show CDR1 as MNHNS and CDR2 as SASEGT. V was trimmed by 4 bases and J by 3 bases, leaving 10 bases between them. CDR3 in DNA: TGTGCCAGCAGTGTTCTAGGGACCAATCAGCCCCAGCATTTT. Residues: CASSVLGTNQPQHF.

This chain uses TRBV20-1 with TRBJ1-1; perhaps TRBD1 as D (5 bases). The CDR3 extends over 14 amino acids. Between the trimmed V and J ends, which lost 0 bases and 1 base, there was a span of 9 bases. CDR1 is DFQATT and CDR2 is SNEGSKA in the germline V gene (reference sequence). Written as DNA, the CDR3 is TGCAGTGCTAGAGAAGGCCAGGGGAACACTGAAGCTTTCTTT. Its translation: CSAREGQGNTEAFF.

This clonotype was recorded a few times. The genes are TRBV9 and TRBJ2-5; D is ambiguous. Germline values: CDR1 SGDLS, CDR2 YYNGEE. V gave up 4 bases and J gave up 4 bases, with 14 bases separating them. The CDR3 covers 14 residues. CDR3 protein: CASSPFLGIETQYF. Written as DNA, the CDR3 is TGTGCCAGCAGCCCTTTCTTGGGGATAGAGACCCAGTACTTC. The entire variable domain, with the rest obtained from reference TRBV9 and TRBJ2-5, is as follows: DSGVTQTPKHLITATGQRVTLRCSPRSGDLSVYWYQQSLDQGLQFLIQYYNGEERAKGNILERFSAQQFPDLHSELNLSSLELGDSALYFCASSPFLGIETQYFGPGTRLLVL.

This clonotype was seen only a few times. The chain uses TRBV10-3 and TRBJ2-1, with D possibly matching TRBD1 (5 bases). Trimming left V 4 bases short and J 7 bases short, with 11 bases between. The CDR3 covers 13 residues. Germline V gene sequence: CDR1 ENHRY, CDR2 SYGVKD. CDR3 sequence: CAISVGARNEQFF. The CDR3, as DNA: TGTGCCATCAGTGTAGGGGCGCGTAATGAGCAGTTCTTC.

This chain joins TRBV27 and TRBJ2-7; D is unresolved. Germline V CDR1 and CDR2: MNHEY, SMNVEV (reference sequence). This CDR3 spans 15 amino acids. Trimming shortened V by 0 bases and J by 5 bases, and 14 bases separated the two germline ends. The CDR3 DNA follows: TGTGCCAGCAGTTTATCGAACCTGGGGTACGACGAGCAGTACTTC. Translated: CASSLSNLGYDEQYF.

The rearrangement uses TRBV11-3 and TRBJ2-7, with D unclear. V was trimmed by 4 bases and J by 0 bases, leaving 7 bases between them. The CDR3 covers 13 residues. CDR1 and CDR2 (germline): SGHNT, YENEEA. The DNA of the CDR3 is TGTGCCAGCAGCTGGTCCTTCTCCTACGAGCAGTACTTC. Amino acid sequence: CASSWSFSYEQYF.

The chain uses TRBV10-3 and TRBJ1-5, with D hard to call. Germline CDR1 ENHRY, CDR2 SYGVKD. The CDR3 extends over 13 amino acids. V lost 2 bases and J 1 base, leaving 3 bases between the germline ends. The CDR3 DNA sequence: TGTGCCATCAGTGAGCAGAGCAATCAGCCCCAGCATTTT. This sequence encodes CAISEQSNQPQHF.

This chain joins TRBV5-1 and TRBJ2-1; the match to TRBD2 covers 11 bases. The J call is doubtful: the DNA matches TRBJ2-7 better. The CDR3 spans 16 residues. Germline loops: CDR1 SGHRS, CDR2 YFSETQ. As DNA, the CDR3 is TGCGCCAGCAGCTTTAGCGGGGGGGCGTCCTACAATGAGCAGTACTTC. Protein product: CASSFSGGASYNEQYF.

This clonotype appeared a few times. The chain joins TRBV20-1 to TRBJ2-7; TRBD2 matches 7 bases. V was pared by 2 bases and J by 0 bases, with 4 bases of the junction left unmatched. CDR1 DFQATT and CDR2 SNEGSKA come from the germline V gene (reference sequence). This CDR3 is 14 amino acids long. The CDR3 is CSARKRGLSYEQYF. CDR3 in DNA: TGCAGTGCTAGAAAGCGGGGCCTCTCCTACGAGCAGTACTTC.